Included here is one T cell receptor beta chain sequence, with context. Its antigen is unidentified. Stated time point: newly diagnosed GD, antithyroid drugs for less than 3 months. PBMC-extracted RNA yielded the TCR library. The data stem from a study of regulatory T cells in long-lasting Graves disease. General study results and limits: Patients with persistent Graves' had lower TCR diversity than newly diagnosed patients.

Construction of TCR beta libraries relied on iRepertoire HTBI primers and on Arm-PCR targeting CDR3 regions. TCRdb itself ran the multiplex PCR reads through MiXCR, one entry per CDR3 protein. Here the sample spans hundreds of thousands of distinct CDR3 sequences, around 17% being singletons. These data were likewise used in another study, on T cells in Graves' hyperthyroidism and ophthalmopathy. From that report: For Graves' hyperthyroidism to be stable, ophthalmopathy could not progress within 18 months. First-round RT-PCR targeting the TCR CDR3 was performed with the HTBI primer set. A 13 V-J signature model discriminated ophthalmopathy versus stable hyperthyroidism.

The sequences come from peripheral blood mononuclear cells (PBMCs), collected at new diagnosis, from a patient treated with antithyroid drugs. The clonotype comes from a young woman with Graves disease.

Written as DNA, the CDR3 is TGTGCCAGCAGCCAAGGACTAGCGGAAGACAACAATGAGCAGTTCTTC. Translated, it gives CASSQGLAEDNNEQFF. The rearrangement links TRBV7-9 to TRBJ2-1; 10 bases are shared with TRBD2. CDR3 length: 16 amino acids. V lost 5 bases and J lost 5; bases outside the gene matches: 9. Germline-derived CDR1 and CDR2 are SEHNR and FQNEAQ (reference sequence).